This T cell receptor beta chain came from a study of CD8+ T cells in alopecia areata. The sample holds a few counts of this clone. cDNA reverse transcribed from extracted RNA served as the sequencing template. Generated by immunoSEQ multiplex PCR, the TCRdb table keeps only in-frame clones and is missing some. The data hold about 180,000 clones, with approximately 59% observed a single time. The authors sorted CD4+ and CD8+ T cells from PBMCs. V shed 3 bases and J 9 bases; nucleotides not matched to a gene: 7. Germline V lookup: CDR1 GTSNPN, CDR2 SVGIG (reference sequence). This CDR3 contains 13 residues.

The sample here was CD4+ T cells sorted from blood, taken at week 0. This chain links TRBV30 with TRBJ2-3; 9 bases line up with TRBD2. The origin of this receptor is a human donor with alopecia areata. For the CDR3, the DNA is TGTGCCTGGAGATTAGCGGGGGCACAGACGCAGTATTTT. Amino acid sequence: CAWRLAGAQTQYF.